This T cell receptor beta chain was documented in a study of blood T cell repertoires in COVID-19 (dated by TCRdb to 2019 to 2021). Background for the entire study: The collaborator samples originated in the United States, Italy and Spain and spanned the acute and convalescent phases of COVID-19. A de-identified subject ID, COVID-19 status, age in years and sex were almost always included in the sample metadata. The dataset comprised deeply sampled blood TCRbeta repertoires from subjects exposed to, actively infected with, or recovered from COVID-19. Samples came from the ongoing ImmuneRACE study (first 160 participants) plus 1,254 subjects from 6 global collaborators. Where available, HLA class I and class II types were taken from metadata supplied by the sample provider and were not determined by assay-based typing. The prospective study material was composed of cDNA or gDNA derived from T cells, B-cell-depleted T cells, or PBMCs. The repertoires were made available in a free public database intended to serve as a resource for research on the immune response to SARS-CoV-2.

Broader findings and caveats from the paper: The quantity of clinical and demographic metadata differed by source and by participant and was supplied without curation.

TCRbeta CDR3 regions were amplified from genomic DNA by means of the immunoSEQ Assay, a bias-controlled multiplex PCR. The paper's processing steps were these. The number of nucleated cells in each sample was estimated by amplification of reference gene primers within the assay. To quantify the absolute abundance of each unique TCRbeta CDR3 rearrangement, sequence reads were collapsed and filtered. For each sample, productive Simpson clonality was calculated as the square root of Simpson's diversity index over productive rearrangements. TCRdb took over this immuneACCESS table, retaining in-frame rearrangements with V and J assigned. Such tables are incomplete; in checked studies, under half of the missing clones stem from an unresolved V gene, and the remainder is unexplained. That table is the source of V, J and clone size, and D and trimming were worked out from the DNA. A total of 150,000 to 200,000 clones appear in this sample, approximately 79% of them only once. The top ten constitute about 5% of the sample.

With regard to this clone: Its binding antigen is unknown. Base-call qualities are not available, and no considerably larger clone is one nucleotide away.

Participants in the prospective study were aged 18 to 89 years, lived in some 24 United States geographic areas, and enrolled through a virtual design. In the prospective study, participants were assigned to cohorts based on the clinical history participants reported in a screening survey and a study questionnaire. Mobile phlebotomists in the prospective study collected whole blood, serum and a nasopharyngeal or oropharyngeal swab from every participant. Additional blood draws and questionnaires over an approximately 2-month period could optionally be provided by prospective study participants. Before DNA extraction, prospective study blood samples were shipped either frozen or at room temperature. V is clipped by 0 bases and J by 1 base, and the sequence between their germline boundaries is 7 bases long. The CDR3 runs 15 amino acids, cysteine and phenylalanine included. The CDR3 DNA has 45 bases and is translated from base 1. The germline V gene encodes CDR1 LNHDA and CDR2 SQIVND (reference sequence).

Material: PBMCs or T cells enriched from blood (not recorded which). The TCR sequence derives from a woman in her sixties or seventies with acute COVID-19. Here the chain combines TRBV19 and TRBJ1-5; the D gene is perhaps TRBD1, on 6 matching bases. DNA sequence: TGTGCCAGTAGTATAGAAGGGGGAAGCAATCAGCCCCAGCATTTT. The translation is CASSIEGGSNQPQHF.